The clone carrying this T cell receptor beta chain was counted only a few times. The antigen is not known. The assay was immunoSEQ multiplex PCR, and TCRdb's table has in-frame clones only and misses some. The sample records about 110,000 clones, about 85% being singletons. The data are from a study of T cell responses to AZD1222 COVID-19 vaccine. Germline lookup yields CDR1 SEHNR and CDR2 FQNEAQ (reference sequence). The CDR3 totals 14 residues. Trimming shortened V by 0 bases and J by 3 bases, and 9 bases separated the two germline ends. Study-level results: Sampling that yielded the repertoires occurred only after the peak T cell response. Only 5 or 6 individuals given AZD1222 were seropositive at baseline. Compared with day 0, the breadth and depth of the Spike-specific TCR repertoire rose significantly after two doses of AZD1222.

The chain is built from TRBV7-9 and TRBJ2-7; D is uncertain. The sample in question was peripheral blood, obtained on day 0 of AZD1222 vaccination. The sequence came from an adult in good health. The CDR3 reads CASSLAPRRYEQYF. The CDR3 bases are TGTGCCAGCAGCTTAGCGCCTCGACGCTACGAGCAGTACTTC.